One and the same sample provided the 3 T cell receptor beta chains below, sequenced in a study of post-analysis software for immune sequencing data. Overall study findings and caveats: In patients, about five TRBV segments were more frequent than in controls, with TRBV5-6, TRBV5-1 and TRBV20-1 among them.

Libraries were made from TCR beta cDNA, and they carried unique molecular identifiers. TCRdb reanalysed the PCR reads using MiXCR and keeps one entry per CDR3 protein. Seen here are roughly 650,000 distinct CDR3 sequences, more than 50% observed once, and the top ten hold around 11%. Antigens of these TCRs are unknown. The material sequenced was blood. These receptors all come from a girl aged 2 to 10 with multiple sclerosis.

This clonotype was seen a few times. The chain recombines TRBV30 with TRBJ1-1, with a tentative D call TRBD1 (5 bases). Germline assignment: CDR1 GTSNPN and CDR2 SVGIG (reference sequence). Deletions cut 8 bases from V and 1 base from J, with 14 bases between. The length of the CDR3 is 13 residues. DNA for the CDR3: TGTGCCGGGGGACCACCGGGGAACACTGAAGCTTTCTTT. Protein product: CAGGPPGNTEAFF.

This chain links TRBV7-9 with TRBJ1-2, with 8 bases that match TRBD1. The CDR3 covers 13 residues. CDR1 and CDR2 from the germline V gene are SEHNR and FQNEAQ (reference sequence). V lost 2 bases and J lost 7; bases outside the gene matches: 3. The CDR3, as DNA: TGTGCCAGCAGCTTACCAGGGGGCAGTGGCTACACCTTC. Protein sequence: CASSLPGGSGYTF.

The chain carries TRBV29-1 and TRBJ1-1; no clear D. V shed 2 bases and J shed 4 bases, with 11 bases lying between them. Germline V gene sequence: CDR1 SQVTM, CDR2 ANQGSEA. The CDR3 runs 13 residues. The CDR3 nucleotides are TGCAGCGTTGAAAGAAGTCTGGGCACTGAAGCTTTCTTT. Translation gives CSVERSLGTEAFF.